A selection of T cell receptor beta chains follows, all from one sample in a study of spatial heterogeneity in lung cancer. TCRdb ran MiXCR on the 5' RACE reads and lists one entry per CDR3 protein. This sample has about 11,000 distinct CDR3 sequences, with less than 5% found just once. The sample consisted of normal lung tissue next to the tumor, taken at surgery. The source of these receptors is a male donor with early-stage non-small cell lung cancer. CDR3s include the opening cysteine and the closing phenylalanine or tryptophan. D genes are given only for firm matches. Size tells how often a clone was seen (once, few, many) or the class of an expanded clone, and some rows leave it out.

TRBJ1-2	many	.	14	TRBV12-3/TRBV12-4	TGTGCCAGCAGTTTGAGCCCGCATAACTATGGCTACACCTTC	CASSLSPHNYGYTF
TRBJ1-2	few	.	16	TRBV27	TGTGCCAGCAGGGCGGGACATGGTGTCTTTCAGTATGGCTACACCTTC	CASRAGHGVFQYGYTF
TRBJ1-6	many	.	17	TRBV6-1	TGTGCCAGCAGTGAAAATGCGAGGGTGTCCTATAATTCACCCCTCCACTTT	CASSENARVSYNSPLHF
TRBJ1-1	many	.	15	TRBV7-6	TGTGCCAGCAGCTCCTCCCAACCAGGGTCGAGTGAAGCTTTCTTT	CASSSSQPGSSEAFF
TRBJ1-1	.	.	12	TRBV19	TGTGCCAGTAGTATCCAGAACACTGAAGCTTTCTTT	CASSIQNTEAFF
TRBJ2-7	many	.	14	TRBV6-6	TGTGCCAGCAGGGTGACTACCAGCGGCTCCCAGGAGTACTTC	CASRVTTSGSQEYF
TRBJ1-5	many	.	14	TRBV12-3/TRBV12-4	TGTGCCAGCACCCAAGGCAGTCCTGCTCAGCCCCAGCATTTT	CASTQGSPAQPQHF
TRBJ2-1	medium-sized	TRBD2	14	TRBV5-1	TGCGCCAGCAGCTCCGGACTAGCTCACAATGAGCAGTTCTTC	CASSSGLAHNEQFF
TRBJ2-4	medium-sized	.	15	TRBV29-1	TGCAGCGTTGAAGGGCAGTCTCTAGCCAAAAACATTCAGTACTTC	CSVEGQSLAKNIQYF
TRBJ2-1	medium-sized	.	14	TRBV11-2	TGTGCCAGCAGCTTATTAGGGGGCGGGAGTGAGCAGTTCTTC	CASSLLGGGSEQFF
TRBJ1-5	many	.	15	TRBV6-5	TGTGCCAGCAGTTACAAAAGGGGTGGAAATCAGCCCCAGCATTTT	CASSYKRGGNQPQHF
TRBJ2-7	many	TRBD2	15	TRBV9	TGTGCCAGCAGCGTAGGGACTAGCGGGAGGTACGAGCAGTACTTC	CASSVGTSGRYEQYF
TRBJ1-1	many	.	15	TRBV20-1	TGCAGTGCTAGAGAGGGGGCGTCTCTTCACACTGAAGCTTTCTTT	CSAREGASLHTEAFF
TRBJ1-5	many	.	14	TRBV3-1	TGTGCCAGCAGCCAAGGTGGGGACGATCAGCCCCAGCATTTT	CASSQGGDDQPQHF
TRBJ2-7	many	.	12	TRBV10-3	TGTGCCATCAGATCGGGGTCCTACGAGCAGTACTTC	CAIRSGSYEQYF
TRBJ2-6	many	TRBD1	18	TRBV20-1	TGCAGTGCGCAAATCTCCGGGACAGGGATTAGGGGGGCCAACGTCCTGACTTTC	CSAQISGTGIRGANVLTF
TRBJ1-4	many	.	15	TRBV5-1	TGCGCCAGCAGCTTGGTCCCCGGGGGCCTTGAAAAACTGTTTTTT	CASSLVPGGLEKLFF
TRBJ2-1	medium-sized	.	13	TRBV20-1	TGCAGTGCCAAAGGAGGGGTTCTGGGTGAGCAGTTCTTC	CSAKGGVLGEQFF
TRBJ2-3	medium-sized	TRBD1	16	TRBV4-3	TGCGCCAGCAGCCAAGATCCAGGGGGCCGGCCAGATACGCAGTATTTT	CASSQDPGGRPDTQYF
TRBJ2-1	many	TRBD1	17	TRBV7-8	TGTGCCAGCAGCACAAAGCCCGGGACAGGCTCCTACAATGAGCAGTTCTTC	CASSTKPGTGSYNEQFF
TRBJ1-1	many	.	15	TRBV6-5	TGTGCCAGCAGTTACTCGACTCTGGTGAACACTGAAGCTTTCTTT	CASSYSTLVNTEAFF
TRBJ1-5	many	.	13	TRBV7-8	TGTGCCAGCAGCTTTGATGTAGAACAGCCCCAGCATTTT	CASSFDVEQPQHF
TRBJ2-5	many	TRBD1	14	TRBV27	TGTGCCAGCAGTGTCGGGACAGGACAAGAGACCCAGTACTTC	CASSVGTGQETQYF
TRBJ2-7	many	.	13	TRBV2	TGTGCCAGCAGTGAGGCAGGGGTGAGCGAGCAGTACTTC	CASSEAGVSEQYF
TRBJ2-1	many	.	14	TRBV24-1	TGTGCCACCAGTGACACGAGACACAACAATGAGCAGTTCTTC	CATSDTRHNNEQFF
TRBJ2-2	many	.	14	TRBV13	TGTGCCAGCAGCCTAGGACTTAACACCGGGGAGCTGTTTTTT	CASSLGLNTGELFF
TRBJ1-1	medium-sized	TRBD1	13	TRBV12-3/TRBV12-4	TGTGCCAGCAGAGGCCGGGACAGGGTTGAAGCTTTCTTT	CASRGRDRVEAFF
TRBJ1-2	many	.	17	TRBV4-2	TGTGCCAGCAGCCAAGATCGGATAGGCCGAGCAGGCTATGGCTACACCTTC	CASSQDRIGRAGYGYTF
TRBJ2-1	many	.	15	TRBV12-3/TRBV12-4	TGTGCCAGCAGTTTCGGGGATGGGGTTTACAATGAGCAGTTCTTC	CASSFGDGVYNEQFF
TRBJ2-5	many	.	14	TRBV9	TGTGCCAGCAGCGTCGGTCAGGGCGGCACCACCCAGTACTTC	CASSVGQGGTTQYF
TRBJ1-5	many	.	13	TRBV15	TGTGCCACCAGCACAGGGGTTGGACAGCCCCAGCATTTT	CATSTGVGQPQHF
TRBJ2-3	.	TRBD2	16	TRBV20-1	TGCAGTACAATTCGGGACTACCTTCGGGGAGCAGATACGCAGTATTTT	CSTIRDYLRGADTQYF
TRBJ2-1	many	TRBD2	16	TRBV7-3	TGTGCCAGCAGCACCCAGTCGGGGACTAGCTACAATGAGCAGTTCTTC	CASSTQSGTSYNEQFF
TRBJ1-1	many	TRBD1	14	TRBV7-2	TGTGCCAGCAGCTTAGTTGGGACAGGGGATGGGGCTTTCTTT	CASSLVGTGDGAFF
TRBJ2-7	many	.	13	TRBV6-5	TGTGCCAGCAGCCTCAGGAGCTCCTACGAGCAGTACTTC	CASSLRSSYEQYF
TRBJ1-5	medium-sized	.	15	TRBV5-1	TGCGCCAGCAGCTTGTCCGGGGAGGGCAATCAGCCCCAGCATTTT	CASSLSGEGNQPQHF
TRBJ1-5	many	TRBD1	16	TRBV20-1	TGCAGTGCTAGAAAAGATTGGACAGGGGCCAATCAGCCCCAGCATTTT	CSARKDWTGANQPQHF
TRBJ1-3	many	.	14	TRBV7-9	TGTGCCAGCAGTCTTCAGGGAACTGGAAACACCATATATTTT	CASSLQGTGNTIYF
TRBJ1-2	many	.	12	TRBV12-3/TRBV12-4	TGTGCCAGCAGCCAAGACCCCTATGGCTACACCTTC	CASSQDPYGYTF
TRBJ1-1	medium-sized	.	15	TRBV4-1	TGCGCCAGCAGCCAAGAAGAACGAGGGAACACTGAAGCTTTCTTT	CASSQEERGNTEAFF
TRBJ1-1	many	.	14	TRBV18	TGTGCCAGCTCACCCGAATTAATGAACACTGAAGCTTTCTTT	CASSPELMNTEAFF
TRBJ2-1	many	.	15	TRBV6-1	TGTGCCAGCATAATAGGGACGAGCTCCTACAATGAGCAGTTCTTC	CASIIGTSSYNEQFF
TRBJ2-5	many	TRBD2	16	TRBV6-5	TGTGCCAGCAGTTTTGGACTAGCGGGGGGACAAGAGACCCAGTACTTC	CASSFGLAGGQETQYF
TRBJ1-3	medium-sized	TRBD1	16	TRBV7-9	TGTGCCAGCAGCGCGGGACAGGGGGTTTATGGAAACACCATATATTTT	CASSAGQGVYGNTIYF
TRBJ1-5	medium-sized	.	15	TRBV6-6	TGTGCCATCTCCTTAAGAGGGGGGAGTGATCAGCCCCAGCATTTT	CAISLRGGSDQPQHF
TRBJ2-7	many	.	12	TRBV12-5	TGTGCTAGTGGAATTGGACAGGGACTACTGTACTTC	CASGIGQGLLYF
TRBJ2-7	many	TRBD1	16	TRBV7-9	TGTGCCAGCAGCTTAGCCGTTGGGACAGGGACCTACGAGCAGTACTTC	CASSLAVGTGTYEQYF
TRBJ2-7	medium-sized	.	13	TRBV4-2	TGTGCCAGCAGCCAAACTTCTAAGGGGGGGCAGTACTTC	CASSQTSKGGQYF
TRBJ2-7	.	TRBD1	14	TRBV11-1	TGTGCCAGCAGCTCGACAGGGAATCGGCGTGAGCAGTACTTC	CASSSTGNRREQYF
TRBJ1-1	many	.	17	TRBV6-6	TGTGCCAGCAGCCAACAAGGAGGGGTTCGACTGAACACTGAAGCTTTCTTT	CASSQQGGVRLNTEAFF
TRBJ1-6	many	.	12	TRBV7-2	TGTGCCAGCAGCTTACTAGGCCCACCCCTCCACTTT	CASSLLGPPLHF
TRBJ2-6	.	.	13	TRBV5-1	TGCGCCAGCCAACTGGCTGGGGCCAACGTCCTGACTTTC	CASQLAGANVLTF
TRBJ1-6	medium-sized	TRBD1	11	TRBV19	TGTGCCAGTAGTACGGACAGGGTCCTCCACTTT	CASSTDRVLHF
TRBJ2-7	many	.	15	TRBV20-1	TGCAGTGCTAGAGATCCGGCAGGCCCTGTGGGCGAGCAGTACTTC	CSARDPAGPVGEQYF